The entry below gives a single T cell receptor (beta chain) sequence along with its context. The antigen is not known. The sample is drawn from a study of cytomegalovirus exposure and HLA in healthy donors. Study results and limitations: There were some public TCRs occurring in many donors, but most TCR sequences were rare. Investigators reported 150 to 200 TCR beta chains as tied to cytomegalovirus.

V dropped 3 bases and J dropped 5; count of bases not matched to a gene: 8. CDR1 and CDR2 from the germline V gene are MGHRA and YSYEKL. The CDR3 is 15 amino acids. Clones were read by immunoSEQ multiplex PCR, and TCRdb kept only the in-frame ones, dropping some. The data hold around 150,000 clones, with more than 75% observed a single time. The source material was PBMCs. This chain joins TRBV4-1 and TRBJ1-2, with TRBD1 matching 8 bases. This TCR was sampled from a young man in good health and CMV-seronegative. DNA for the CDR3: TGCGCCAGCAGCCACGTCGACAGGGGATTATATGGCTACACCTTC. Its protein product is CASSHVDRGLYGYTF.